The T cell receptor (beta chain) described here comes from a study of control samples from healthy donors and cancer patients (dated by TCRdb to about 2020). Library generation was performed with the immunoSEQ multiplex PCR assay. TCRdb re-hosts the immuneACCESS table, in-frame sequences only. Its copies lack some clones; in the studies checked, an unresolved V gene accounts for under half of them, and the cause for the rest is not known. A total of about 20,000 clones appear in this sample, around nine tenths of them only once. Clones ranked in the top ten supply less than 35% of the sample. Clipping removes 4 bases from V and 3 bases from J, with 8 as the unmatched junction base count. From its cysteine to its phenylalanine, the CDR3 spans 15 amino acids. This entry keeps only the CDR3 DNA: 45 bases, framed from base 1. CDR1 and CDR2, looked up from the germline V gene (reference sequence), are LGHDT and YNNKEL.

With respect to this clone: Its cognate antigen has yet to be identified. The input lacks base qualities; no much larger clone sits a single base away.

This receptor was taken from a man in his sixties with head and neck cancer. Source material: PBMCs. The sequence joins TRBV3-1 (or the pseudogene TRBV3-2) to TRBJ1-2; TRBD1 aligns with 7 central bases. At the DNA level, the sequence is TGTGCCAGCAGCCCCGGTAGGGACAGCTACTATGGCTACACCTTC. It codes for CASSPGRDSYYGYTF.